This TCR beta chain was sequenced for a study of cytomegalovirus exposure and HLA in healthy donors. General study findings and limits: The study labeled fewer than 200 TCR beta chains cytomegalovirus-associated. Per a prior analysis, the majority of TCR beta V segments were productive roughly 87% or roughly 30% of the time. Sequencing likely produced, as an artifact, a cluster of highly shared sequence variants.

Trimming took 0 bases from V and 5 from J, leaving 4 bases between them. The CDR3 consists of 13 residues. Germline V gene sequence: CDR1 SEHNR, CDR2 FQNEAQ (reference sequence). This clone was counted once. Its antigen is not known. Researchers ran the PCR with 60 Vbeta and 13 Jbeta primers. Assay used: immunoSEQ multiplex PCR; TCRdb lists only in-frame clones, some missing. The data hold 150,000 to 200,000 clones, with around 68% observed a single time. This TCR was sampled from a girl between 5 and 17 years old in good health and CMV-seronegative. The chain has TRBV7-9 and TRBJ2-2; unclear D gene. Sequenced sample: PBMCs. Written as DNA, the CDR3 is TGTGCCAGCAGCTTAGCCAGGACCGGGGAGCTGTTTTTT. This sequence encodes CASSLARTGELFF.